This TCR beta chain was sequenced in a study of cytomegalovirus exposure and HLA in healthy donors (TCRdb year 2017). Regarding the study in general: The 500 to 800 repertoires of the first cohort and the 95 to 150 validation repertoires were produced on the same platform, according to a later analysis. The study aimed to test whether signatures of past pathogen exposure could be identified by cataloging public T cell receptors. High-throughput TCR immunosequencing, statistical association of individual TCRs with disease status, and machine learning were combined to predict cytomegalovirus infection status. Along with the roughly 710-subject first cohort, a separate validation cohort of over a hundred different subjects was used. General conclusions and limits of the study: The study gave a list of 150 to 200 TCR beta chains associated with cytomegalovirus. A later analysis lacked HLA typing for the validation cohort, so it scored co-occurrence in that cohort across all 130 or so repertoires. The authors suggested that the approach could potentially be generalized to other disease states and immunological phenotypes. Most TCR sequences were seen in very few donors, while some public TCRs were found in many individuals. A later analysis found that TCRs clustered in the first cohort also tended to co-occur in the roughly 120 validation repertoires, with 94% of cluster scores above 0. The classifier was reported to diagnose cytomegalovirus status with high specificity and sensitivity in both the original cohort and the validation cohort. Three of the identified cytomegalovirus-associated TCR beta chains were confirmed in vitro to be specific for cytomegalovirus antigens.

Library preparation employed the immunoSEQ multiplex PCR assay. The original pipeline was this. To diagnose cytomegalovirus status from the catalog of TCR beta chain sequences, a statistical classification framework was built. TCRdb provides this immuneACCESS table in a form limited to in-frame rearrangements. Some clones are lacking; in checked studies, under half of them reflect an unresolved V gene, and why the rest are absent is not known. D and trimming come from the DNA, and the V and J calls and clone size come from that table. In all, the sample holds about 89,000 clones, and roughly 84% of those were seen once. About 12% of the sample is in the top ten clones. Points on this clone: Its target antigen remains unknown. The junction shows a germline mismatch at one end, possibly a read error.

The CDR3 measures 11 amino acids from cysteine to phenylalanine. Only the CDR3 DNA stays, 33 bases, in frame from base 1. Via the germline V gene, CDR1 is SGDLS and CDR2 YYNGEE. Separate from the roughly 630-subject first cohort, the validation cohort of more than 90 subjects was the group to which the donors belonged. Recombination joined TRBV9 with TRBJ2-1; no confident D gene assignment can be made. The sequenced sample consisted of PBMCs. The clonotype comes from a young woman in good health and CMV-seropositive. In nucleotide form, the sequence is TGTGCCAGCAGCGCAGACAACGAGCAGTTCTTC. Its protein product is CASSADNEQFF.